The rows below give T cell receptor beta chains drawn from one sample of a study of PD-L1 blockade in urothelial cancer. TCRdb's table, derived via immunoSEQ multiplex PCR, lists solely in-frame clones and lacks some. The sample has tens of thousands of clones; roughly 84% are singletons. The material was PBMCs, obtained around atezolizumab (anti-PD-L1) treatment. These receptors all come from a man in his 70s with urothelial cancer. Each CDR3 is given with its conserved first and last residue. A D gene is named only where the DNA matches it firmly. Rows give clone size only sometimes, using once, few, many, or a class for an expanded clone.

v_gene	d_gene	j_gene	abundance	CDR3nt	CDR3aa
TRBV2	-	TRBJ1-5	-	TGTGCCAGCAGACTGAGACTTAGTGATAGCAATCAGCCCCAGCATTTT	CASRLRLSDSNQPQHF
TRBV6-1	-	TRBJ2-7	-	TGTGCCAGCAGTGGGCTAGCCGACCTCGGGGAGCAGTACTTC	CASSGLADLGEQYF
TRBV19	TRBD1	TRBJ1-1	-	TGTGCCAGTAGCCCCTACCGGGACAGGGGGCTGAACACTGAAGCTTTCTTT	CASSPYRDRGLNTEAFF
TRBV12-5	-	TRBJ2-3	-	TGTGCTAGTGGCCTCTACCCCCTATCCTCCGATACGCAGTATTTT	CASGLYPLSSDTQYF
TRBV5-1	TRBD2	TRBJ2-3	-	TGCGCCAGCAGCGGCGGACTAGCGGCAGATACGCAGTATTTT	CASSGGLAADTQYF
TRBV30	-	TRBJ1-6	-	TGTGCCTGGAGTGATTCGGGTTCACCCCTCCACTTT	CAWSDSGSPLHF
TRBV6-5	TRBD2	TRBJ2-1	-	TGTGCCAGCAGGTCATACAGCGGGAGCGTTCAGTTCTTC	CASRSYSGSVQFF
TRBV28	TRBD1	TRBJ2-5	-	TGTGCCACCTTCGGACAGGGGCTAGGTCAAGAGACCCAGTACTTC	CATFGQGLGQETQYF
TRBV6-7	-	TRBJ2-1	-	TGTGCCAGCATCCGGGGGAGTTTAGTGGGCAATGAGCAGTTCTTC	CASIRGSLVGNEQFF
TRBV4-1	TRBD2	TRBJ2-3	-	TGCGCCAGCAGCCAAGGGGGCGGGAGAGGGGATACGCAGTATTTT	CASSQGGGRGDTQYF
TRBV28	-	TRBJ2-2	few	TGTGCCAGCATCAGCGTCACCGGGGAGCTGTTTTTT	CASISVTGELFF
TRBV27	TRBD1	TRBJ2-1	once	TGTGCCAGCAGTTTAGGACAGGGCGGGAATGAGCAGTTCTTC	CASSLGQGGNEQFF
TRBV5-4	-	TRBJ2-5	-	TGTGCCAGCAGCTTGAAACTAGTGGAGACCCAGTACTTC	CASSLKLVETQYF
TRBV9	TRBD1	TRBJ1-4	-	TGTGCCAGCAGCCTCGCAGGGGGTGGTGAAAAACTGTTTTTT	CASSLAGGGEKLFF
TRBV21-1	-	TRBJ1-5	-	TGTGCCAGCAGCAAAGCTCAGGATCAGCCCCAGCATTTT	CASSKAQDQPQHF
TRBV6-1	-	TRBJ1-4	-	TGTGCCAGCGGATCATCGGGGGGGCCTGAAAAACTGTTTTTT	CASGSSGGPEKLFF